One sample yielded the 11 T cell receptor beta chains listed below, sequenced in a study of T-cell memory formation after mild COVID-19. TCRdb processed the 5' RACE reads anew with MiXCR; each CDR3 protein has one entry. This table has roughly 370,000 distinct CDR3 sequences, approximately 15% appearing once. Sequenced material: PBMCs or a T cell subset sorted from them (not recorded which). These receptors were collected from a man aged 18 to 35 who had mild COVID-19 (a few samples of this study predate the infection). Cell type and time point are not known.

The table lists this clonotype with a few counts. The rearrangement links TRBV5-1 to TRBJ2-3; D may be TRBD2 (6 bases). The V gene lost 4 bases and the J gene lost 2 bases, with 14 bases spanning the gap. The V gene's germline CDR1 is SGHRS and CDR2 YFSETQ. The CDR3 is 15 residues long. The CDR3 protein is CASSPGTYLTDTQYF. For the CDR3, the DNA is TGCGCCAGCAGCCCCGGGACTTATCTCACAGATACGCAGTATTTT.

This clonotype was counted many times. The chain's CDR3 is CASTLSGGSYNEQFF. In nucleotides, the CDR3 is TGTGCCAGCACCCTTAGCGGGGGGAGCTACAATGAGCAGTTCTTC. This chain uses TRBV2 with TRBJ2-1; 10 bases map to TRBD2. Looked up from germline, CDR1 is SNHLY and CDR2 is FYNNEI. CDR3 length: 15 amino acids. The trim removed 7 bases at V and 3 bases at J, leaving 6 bases unmatched.

This sequence joins TRBV7-8 and TRBJ1-1; perhaps TRBD1 as D (6 bases). Trimming took off 1 base at V and 4 bases at J, with 13 bases between the two ends. Per germline, CDR1 SGHVS and CDR2 FQNEAQ. The CDR3 totals 15 residues. CDR3 amino acids: CASSLVGRGLTEAFF. The CDR3 DNA reads TGTGCCAGCAGCTTAGTCGGCAGGGGACTCACTGAAGCTTTCTTT. Drawing the rest from reference TRBV7-8 and TRBJ1-1, the complete variable domain is GAGVSQSPRYKVAKRGQDVALRCDPISGHVSLFWYQQALGQGPEFLTYFQNEAQLDKSGLPSDRFFAERPEGSVSTLKIQRTQQEDSAVYLCASSLVGRGLTEAFFGQGTRLTVV.

The chain recombines TRBV7-2 with TRBJ2-5, with D hard to call. The CDR3 spans 14 residues. Germline V gene data show CDR1 as SGHTA and CDR2 as FQGNSA. V was trimmed by 1 base and J by 5 bases, leaving 11 bases between them. The CDR3 here is CASSLGVKMETQYF. CDR3 bases: TGTGCCAGCAGCTTAGGGGTAAAGATGGAGACCCAGTACTTC.

Of note for this clonotype: Being one base from a much bigger clone, this may be a read error. J is TRBJ2-6 and V is TRBV10-3; D remains ambiguous. The CDR3 contains 15 residues. Trimming left V 0 bases short and J 1 base short, with 4 bases between. Germline V gene data show CDR1 as ENHRY and CDR2 as SYGVKD. This CDR3 reads CAISESRSGANVLTF. DNA of the CDR3: TGTGCCATCAGTGAGTCGCGGTCTGGGGCCAACGTCCTGACTTTC.

The chain recombines TRBV3-1 with TRBJ1-4; D is possibly TRBD1 (6 bases). Germline-derived CDR1 and CDR2 are LGHDT and YNNKEL (reference sequence). Trimming took 1 base from V and 7 from J, leaving 10 bases between them. The CDR3 has 14 residues. CDR3 in amino acids: CASSQAGASEKLFF. In nucleotides, the CDR3 is TGTGCCAGCAGCCAAGCGGGGGCGAGTGAAAAACTGTTTTTT.

This clonotype was detected ten times or more. The V and J genes are TRBV11-2 and TRBJ2-7; D is possibly TRBD1 (6 bases). CDR1 is SGHAT and CDR2 is FQNNGV in the germline V gene. The V end lost 1 base, the J end lost 7 bases, and 11 bases lay between the germline ends. CDR3 length equals 13 residues. CDR3 DNA: TGTGCCAGCAGCTTAGTTGGGGGCGAAGAGCAGTACGTC. This encodes CASSLVGGEEQYV.

A few counts support this clonotype. The rearrangement links TRBV2 to TRBJ1-5; possibly TRBD1 for D (6 bases). CDR1 is SNHLY and CDR2 is FYNNEI in the germline V gene. The CDR3 covers 14 residues. The ends were cut back, 5 bases at V and 2 bases at J, with 10 bases in the middle. CDR3 nucleotide sequence: TGTGCCAGCAGTCACAGGGAGGGCAATCAGCCCCAGCATTTT. Encoded protein: CASSHREGNQPQHF.

This clonotype was recorded at least ten times. V and J are TRBV5-5 and TRBJ1-5; D ambiguous. Germline loops: CDR1 SGHKS, CDR2 YYEKEE (reference sequence). The CDR3 consists of 13 residues. Trimming removed 1 base from V and 7 bases from J, with 9 bases in between. CDR3 nucleotides: TGTGCCAGCAGCTTGTCTGTTGTCCAGCCCCAGCATTTT. It is translated as CASSLSVVQPQHF.

This clonotype was observed a few times. The chain uses TRBV29-1 and TRBJ1-2, with D perhaps TRBD1 (5 bases). The CDR3 consists of 12 residues. Germline assignment: CDR1 SQVTM and CDR2 ANQGSEA. V was cut by 6 bases and J by 8 bases, with 16 bases left in between. CDR3 sequence reads: CSVAGTEGGYTF. CDR3 coding DNA: TGCAGCGTCGCCGGGACGGAGGGGGGCTACACCTTC. The variable domain in full, completed from reference TRBV29-1 and TRBJ1-2, reads SAVISQKPSRDICQRGTSLTIQCQVDSQVTMMFWYRQQPGQSLTLIATANQGSEATYESGFVIDKFPISRPNLTFSTLTVSNMSPEDSSIYLCSVAGTEGGYTFGSGTRLTVV.

This clonotype occurred a few times. The chain links TRBV7-9 to TRBJ1-1; a weak D match, TRBD1 (5 bases). This CDR3 is 11 amino acids long. V lost 5 bases and J lost 11, with 12 bases in between. Looked up from germline, CDR1 is SEHNR and CDR2 is FQNEAQ (reference sequence). The CDR3 spells CASSADSGAFF. The DNA for the CDR3 is TGTGCCAGCAGCGCAGACTCAGGGGCTTTCTTT.